This TCR beta chain stems from a study of CD8+CD57+ T cells in acquired aplastic anemia. This clonotype was picked up one time. Germline V gene data show CDR1 as SNHLY and CDR2 as FYNNEI. The CDR3 covers 14 residues. V lost 6 bases and J 4 bases, leaving 15 bases between the germline ends. Profiling that covered TCR beta VDJ and CDR3 relied on genomic DNA as its template. TCRdb redid the calling of the reads with MiXCR, one entry per CDR3 protein. The sample includes hundreds of thousands of distinct CDR3 sequences, approximately 50% of them seen just once. Previously, flow cytometry had revealed CD8+CD57+ cell expansion in the patients chosen for sequencing.

V gene TRBV2 combines with J gene TRBJ1-1; weak D call: TRBD1 (6 bases). This TCR was sampled from a human donor with aplastic anemia. Material: sorted CD4+, CD8+, or CD8+CD57+ T cells (not recorded which) from PBMCs. The CDR3 region is CASRAGTTSTEAFF. CDR3 in DNA: TGTGCCAGCAGGGCCGGGACAACGAGCACTGAAGCTTTCTTT.